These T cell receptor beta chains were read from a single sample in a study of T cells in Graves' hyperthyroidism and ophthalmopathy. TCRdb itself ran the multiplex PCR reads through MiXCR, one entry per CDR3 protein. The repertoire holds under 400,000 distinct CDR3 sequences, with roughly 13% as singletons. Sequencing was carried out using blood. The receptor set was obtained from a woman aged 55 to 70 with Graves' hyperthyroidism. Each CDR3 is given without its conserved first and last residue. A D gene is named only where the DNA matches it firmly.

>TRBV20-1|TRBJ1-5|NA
SAKDHSNQPQH
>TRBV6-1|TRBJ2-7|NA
ASRRGQGPNGSYEQY
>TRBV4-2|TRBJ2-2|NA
ASSQGPTSPADTGELF
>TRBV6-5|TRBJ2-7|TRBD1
ASSYSDRATYEQY
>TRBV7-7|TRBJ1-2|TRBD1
ASSSRTGVGYT
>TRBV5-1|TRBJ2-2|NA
ASSLGSRNTGELF
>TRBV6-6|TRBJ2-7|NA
ASSYSDLVSSYEQY
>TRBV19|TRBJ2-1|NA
ASSIGGYEQF
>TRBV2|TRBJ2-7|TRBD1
ASSDVRGLGEQY
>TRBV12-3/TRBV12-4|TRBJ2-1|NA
ASRRRETVYNEQF
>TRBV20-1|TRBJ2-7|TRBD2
SAMISGTYEQY
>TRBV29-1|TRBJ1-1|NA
SADRMNTEAF
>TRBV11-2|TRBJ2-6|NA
ASSLAVGSGANVLT
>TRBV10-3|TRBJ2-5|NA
AISESSLGQETQY
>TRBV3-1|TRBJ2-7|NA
ASTPGAGAYEQY
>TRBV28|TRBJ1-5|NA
ASNHYSGGNQPQH
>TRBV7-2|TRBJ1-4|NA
ASSFRGNEKLF
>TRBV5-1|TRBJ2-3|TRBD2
ASSLLAASTDTQY
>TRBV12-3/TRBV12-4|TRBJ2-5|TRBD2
ASSLGSSGLGSETQY
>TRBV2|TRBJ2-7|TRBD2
ASSTSGILSYEQY